The T cell receptor beta chain under discussion was sequenced for a study of blood T cell repertoires in COVID-19. Per germline, CDR1 SGHRS and CDR2 YFSETQ. CDR3 size: 15 residues. Trimming took off 6 bases at V and 6 bases at J, with 21 bases between the two ends. This clone was recorded at least ten times. The data were produced by immunoSEQ multiplex PCR, yet TCRdb's version contains in-frame clones alone and is incomplete. The profile shows about 130,000 clones, around 80% of them singletons. The genes are TRBV5-1 and TRBJ1-2; D perhaps matches TRBD1 (6 bases). The TCR comes from a woman aged 60 to 75 with acute or convalescent COVID-19. The sample consisted of peripheral blood. Here the CDR3 reads CASTASLQGVDGYTF. The DNA of the CDR3 is TGCGCCAGCACCGCATCCTTACAGGGAGTCGATGGCTACACCTTC.